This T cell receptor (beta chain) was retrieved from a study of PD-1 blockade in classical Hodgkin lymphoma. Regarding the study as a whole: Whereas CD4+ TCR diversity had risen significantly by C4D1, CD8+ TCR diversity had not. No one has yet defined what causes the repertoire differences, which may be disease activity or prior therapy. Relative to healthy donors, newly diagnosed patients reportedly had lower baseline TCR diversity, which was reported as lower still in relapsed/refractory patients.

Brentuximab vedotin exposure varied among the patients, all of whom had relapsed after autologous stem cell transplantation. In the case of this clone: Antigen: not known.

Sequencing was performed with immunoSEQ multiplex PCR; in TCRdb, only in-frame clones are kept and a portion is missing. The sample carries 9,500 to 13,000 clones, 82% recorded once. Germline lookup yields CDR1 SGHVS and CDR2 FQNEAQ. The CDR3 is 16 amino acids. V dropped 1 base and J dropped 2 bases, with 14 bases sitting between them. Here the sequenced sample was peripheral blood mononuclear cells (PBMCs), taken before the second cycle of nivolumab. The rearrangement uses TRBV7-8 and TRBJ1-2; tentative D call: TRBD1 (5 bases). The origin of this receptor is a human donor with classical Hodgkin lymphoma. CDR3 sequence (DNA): TGTGCCAGCAGCTTAGGGTCGATGGGGCCCAACTATGGCTACACCTTC. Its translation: CASSLGSMGPNYGYTF.